This entry lists 16 T cell receptor beta chains sequenced from one sample in a study of T cells in localized non-small cell lung cancer (dated by TCRdb to 2020 to 2022). Library construction relied on the immunoSEQ multiplex PCR assay. TCRdb holds this immuneACCESS table with in-frame rearrangements only. Some clones are missing; in checked studies, unresolved V genes explain under half, and the rest has no known cause. The sample table lists 4,500 to 5,000 clones, about 29% of them with a count of one. About a tenth of the sample rests with the top ten. Sequenced material: lung tumor tissue, taken before any cancer treatment. The receptors shown here come from a woman aged 35 to 75 with stage II squamous cell lung carcinoma.

This rearrangement joins TRBV29-1 to TRBJ1-5, with a possible D match to TRBD1 (5 bases). CDR3 length equals 14 residues. Trimming removed 7 bases at V and 5 bases at J, with 18 bases between. From germline, CDR1 is SQVTM and CDR2 ANQGSEA. Written as DNA, the CDR3 is TGCAGCGCCCAACTGGAGCAGGGTGATCAGCCCCAGCATTTT. Translation: CSAQLEQGDQPQHF.

V gene TRBV28 combines with J gene TRBJ1-5; weak D call: TRBD1 (5 bases). The CDR3 covers 17 residues. V lost 2 bases, J lost 0 bases, and 14 bases lay in between. CDR1 and CDR2 (germline): MDHEN, SYDVKM. The CDR3 region has the DNA TGTGCCAGCAGTTTAGGGGCGCAGGGATATAGCAATCAGCCCCAGCATTTT. As protein: CASSLGAQGYSNQPQHF.

This chain links TRBV28 with TRBJ2-6; 9 positions match TRBD1. This CDR3 region has 15 residues. The trim removed 6 bases at V and 1 base at J, leaving 1 base unmatched. Germline V gene lookup returns CDR1 MDHEN and CDR2 SYDVKM. This CDR3 reads CASSGTGSGANVLTF. The CDR3 DNA is TGTGCCAGCAGCGGGACAGGGTCTGGGGCCAACGTCCTGACTTTC.

This chain links TRBV18 with TRBJ1-5; D call uncertain. Trimming cost V 5 bases and J 1 base, with 12 bases left between them. Per the germline V gene, CDR1 is KGHSH and CDR2 is LQKENI. CDR3 length equals 15 residues. The CDR3 here is CASSASPISNQPQHF. The DNA for the CDR3 is TGTGCCAGCTCAGCATCCCCGATAAGCAATCAGCCCCAGCATTTT.

The chain carries TRBV6-8 and TRBJ1-5; 9 bases are a match to TRBD1. Germline CDR1 MNHGY, CDR2 SAAAGT. V shed 7 bases and J 2 bases; nucleotides not matched to a gene: 3. The CDR3 covers 14 residues. The CDR3 spells CASKGDRGNQPQHF. In nucleotides, the CDR3 is TGTGCCAGCAAGGGGGACAGGGGCAATCAGCCCCAGCATTTT.

This clone was detected only a few times. The rearrangement joins TRBV4-1 to TRBJ2-3; D is unclear. Germline-derived CDR1 and CDR2 are MGHRA and YSYEKL. V lost 1 base and J lost 2, with 4 bases in between. This CDR3 comprises 13 residues. The DNA for the CDR3 is TGCGCCAGCAGCCAAGTAGACACAGATACGCAGTATTTT. Encoded protein: CASSQVDTDTQYF.

This clone has just a few counts. The rearrangement links TRBV6-8 to TRBJ1-4; maybe TRBD1 (5 bases). Between the trimmed V and J ends, which lost 0 bases and 8 bases, there was a span of 7 bases. CDR3 length: 13 amino acids. Looked up from germline, CDR1 is MNHGY and CDR2 is SAAAGT. Here the CDR3 reads CASSYSGGEKLFF. The CDR3 region has the DNA TGTGCCAGCAGTTACTCGGGGGGAGAAAAACTGTTTTTT.

This clone has only a few counts. This chain uses TRBV10-3 with TRBJ1-2, with D possibly matching TRBD1 (6 bases). Trimming stripped 2 bases from V and 5 bases from J, with 18 bases between. Germline CDR1 and CDR2: ENHRY and SYGVKD. This CDR3 comprises 16 residues. The CDR3, as DNA: TGTGCCATCAGTGAGCGGCCCGGGGGGGCGCCTTATGGCTACACCTTC. This sequence encodes CAISERPGGAPYGYTF.

This rearrangement joins TRBV30 to TRBJ1-4; possibly TRBD1 for D (6 bases). V lost 4 bases and J 5 bases, leaving 20 bases between the germline ends. CDR1 is GTSNPN and CDR2 is SVGIG in the germline V gene (reference sequence). The CDR3 has 16 residues. CDR3 coding DNA: TGTGCCTGGACCCTAACCTCCCCCACAGGGAATGAAAAACTGTTTTTT. This gives the protein CAWTLTSPTGNEKLFF.

This chain uses TRBV7-6 with TRBJ1-5, with D possibly being TRBD1 (6 bases). The CDR3 contains 14 residues. Germline CDR1 is SGHVS and CDR2 is FNYEAQ. V gave up 5 bases and J gave up 4 bases, with 12 bases separating them. In DNA, the CDR3 is TGTGCCAGCAGCGCGGACAGTCCGAATCAGCCCCAGCATTTT. Its protein product is CASSADSPNQPQHF.

This clone has a handful of counts. The chain recombines TRBV5-1 with TRBJ1-2; the D gene is possibly TRBD1 (6 bases). The CDR3 has 15 residues. CDR1 is SGHRS, CDR2 YFSETQ, per germline. Trimming took off 5 bases at V and 4 bases at J, with 18 bases between the two ends. Written as DNA, the CDR3 is TGCGCCAGCAGTGGGGGCACAGCTGGTCGCTATGGCTACACCTTC. It is translated as CASSGGTAGRYGYTF.

The CDR3 loop is CSVDSGSTDTQYF. The CDR3, as DNA: TGCAGCGTTGATTCGGGAAGCACAGATACGCAGTATTTT. The chain employs TRBV29-1 and TRBJ2-3; maybe TRBD2 (5 bases). This CDR3 has 13 residues. Per germline, CDR1 SQVTM and CDR2 ANQGSEA. V dropped 3 bases and J dropped 0 bases, with 7 bases sitting between them.

This clone was detected only a few times. The chain carries TRBV7-4 and TRBJ2-1, with 8 bases aligning to TRBD2. Trimming cost V 5 bases and J 12 bases; bases outside gene matches: 9. This CDR3 is 13 amino acids long. Germline lookup yields CDR1 SGHVT and CDR2 SQSDAQ. The CDR3 here is CASSQGESGRQFF. CDR3 coding DNA: TGTGCCAGCAGCCAAGGGGAGAGCGGGAGGCAGTTCTTC. Based on the CDR3 plus reference TRBV7-4 and TRBJ2-1, the full variable domain is GAGVSQSPRYKVAKRGRDVALRCDSISGHVTLYWYRQTLGQGSEVLTYSQSDAQRDKSGRPSGRFSAERPERSVSTLKIQRTEQGDSAVYLCASSQGESGRQFFGPGTRLTVL.

There are a few counts of this clone. This chain links TRBV5-1 with TRBJ1-1; perhaps TRBD1 as D (6 bases). The length of the CDR3 is 15 residues. With 1 base removed from V and 1 base from J, the gap between germline ends came to 11 bases. Per germline, CDR1 SGHRS and CDR2 YFSETQ. CDR3 protein: CASSLSPGQNTEAFF. The CDR3 nucleotides read TGCGCCAGCAGCTTGTCTCCGGGACAGAACACTGAAGCTTTCTTT. Full variable domain (rest looked up from reference TRBV5-1 and TRBJ1-1): KAGVTQTPRYLIKTRGQQVTLSCSPISGHRSVSWYQQTPGQGLQFLFEYFSETQRNKGNFPGRFSGRQFSNSRSEMNVSTLELGDSALYLCASSLSPGQNTEAFFGQGTRLTVV.

The chain combines TRBV6-8 with TRBJ2-7; TRBD1 agrees at 8 bases. Germline trimming cut 4 bases from V and 3 bases from J; bases unmatched to any gene: 8. The CDR3 contains 15 residues. Germline loops: CDR1 MNHGY, CDR2 SAAAGT. The CDR3 reads CASSLGAGGFYEQYF. CDR3 nucleotides: TGTGCCAGCAGTTTGGGGGCAGGGGGCTTCTACGAGCAGTACTTC.

The CDR3 region is CSVEEVAGGYNEQFF. The CDR3 nucleotides read TGCAGCGTTGAAGAGGTGGCGGGAGGATACAATGAGCAGTTCTTC. This chain uses TRBV29-1 with TRBJ2-1; 8 positions agree with TRBD2. This CDR3 has 15 amino acids. Trimming at V came to 0 bases and at J to 4 bases, leaving 5 bases not matched to a gene. Per germline, CDR1 SQVTM and CDR2 ANQGSEA.